A selection of T cell receptor beta chains follows, all from one sample in a study of blood T cell repertoires in COVID-19. Clones were sequenced by immunoSEQ multiplex PCR, and TCRdb holds only the in-frame ones, with some missing. This sample has about 120,000 clones; approximately 80% occur once, and the top ten carry under 3%. The sample was peripheral blood. The origin of the receptors is a man aged 45-65 years with acute or convalescent COVID-19. CDR3s include the opening cysteine and the closing phenylalanine or tryptophan. A D gene is named only where the DNA matches it firmly. Clone sizes are given selectively: once, few, many, or a class where the clone is expanded.

CDR3 DNA: TGTGCCAGTAGTATCCCCTTGGGGGGAGGGAGCACAGATACGCAGTATTTT
CDR3 protein: CASSIPLGGGSTDTQYF
V gene: TRBV19
D gene: TRBD2
J gene: TRBJ2-3
clone size: -

CDR3 DNA: TGTGCCAGCAGTCTGACCCTAGACGGCTACGAGCAGTACTTC
CDR3 protein: CASSLTLDGYEQYF
V gene: TRBV27
D gene: -
J gene: TRBJ2-7
clone size: -

CDR3 DNA: TGCGCCAGCAGCATACTTAGCTCCTACGAGCAGTACTTC
CDR3 protein: CASSILSSYEQYF
V gene: TRBV5-1
D gene: -
J gene: TRBJ2-7
clone size: -

CDR3 DNA: TGTGCCAGCAGCACTACAGGGGGCTACGAGCAGTACTTC
CDR3 protein: CASSTTGGYEQYF
V gene: TRBV3-1/TRBV3-2
D gene: TRBD1
J gene: TRBJ2-7
clone size: medium-sized

CDR3 DNA: TGTGCCATCAGTTCTCAAGCGGGAGAGGGCACCGGGGAGCTGTTTTTT
CDR3 protein: CAISSQAGEGTGELFF
V gene: TRBV10-3
D gene: TRBD2
J gene: TRBJ2-2
clone size: -

CDR3 DNA: TGTGCCAGCGCTTTACCGGGGGGCTACACCTTC
CDR3 protein: CASALPGGYTF
V gene: TRBV6-5
D gene: -
J gene: TRBJ1-2
clone size: many

CDR3 DNA: TGTGCCAGCAGCTTATGGGGACAGGGAATGCACAATGAGCAGTTCTTC
CDR3 protein: CASSLWGQGMHNEQFF
V gene: TRBV7-3
D gene: TRBD1
J gene: TRBJ2-1
clone size: -

CDR3 DNA: TGCAGCGTTGAAGGTCCCCGTAACATTCAGTACTTC
CDR3 protein: CSVEGPRNIQYF
V gene: TRBV29-1
D gene: -
J gene: TRBJ2-4
clone size: -

CDR3 DNA: TGTGCCAGCTCACCACAACGAGGGTCTCAGCCCCAGCATTTT
CDR3 protein: CASSPQRGSQPQHF
V gene: TRBV18
D gene: -
J gene: TRBJ1-5
clone size: -

CDR3 DNA: TGTGCCAGCAGCGGAAGGACAGGGCACAATGAGCAGTTCTTC
CDR3 protein: CASSGRTGHNEQFF
V gene: TRBV5-4
D gene: TRBD1
J gene: TRBJ2-1
clone size: -

CDR3 DNA: TGTGCCAGGGGGTTACAGGAATCTAACACCGGGGAGCTGTTTTTT
CDR3 protein: CARGLQESNTGELFF
V gene: TRBV6-5
D gene: -
J gene: TRBJ2-2
clone size: -

CDR3 DNA: TGTGCCAGCAGCTCAGGCTATAGCAATCAGCCCCAGCATTTT
CDR3 protein: CASSSGYSNQPQHF
V gene: TRBV9
D gene: -
J gene: TRBJ1-5
clone size: -

CDR3 DNA: TGTGCCAGCAGCTCGCCACAGGGGGTGTATATAGGAAACACCATATATTTT
CDR3 protein: CASSSPQGVYIGNTIYF
V gene: TRBV7-7
D gene: TRBD1
J gene: TRBJ1-3
clone size: -

CDR3 DNA: TGTGCCAGCAGAACTGACAGGGGGCCCTACAATGAGCAGTTCTTC
CDR3 protein: CASRTDRGPYNEQFF
V gene: TRBV6-4
D gene: TRBD1
J gene: TRBJ2-1
clone size: -

CDR3 DNA: TGTGCCAGCAGTCAGGGCTCCTACGAGCAGTACTTC
CDR3 protein: CASSQGSYEQYF
V gene: TRBV12-3/TRBV12-4
D gene: -
J gene: TRBJ2-7
clone size: -

CDR3 DNA: TGTGCCAGCAGTGACGCAGGGGAGGAGACCCAGTACTTC
CDR3 protein: CASSDAGEETQYF
V gene: TRBV25-1
D gene: -
J gene: TRBJ2-5
clone size: -

CDR3 DNA: TGCGCCAGCAGCTCGGGACAGTACACTGAAGCTTTCTTT
CDR3 protein: CASSSGQYTEAFF
V gene: TRBV5-1
D gene: TRBD1
J gene: TRBJ1-1
clone size: -

CDR3 DNA: TGTGCCAGTAGTCCTAGTTATGGGACAGGGGGCGATGAAGCTTTCTTT
CDR3 protein: CASSPSYGTGGDEAFF
V gene: TRBV19
D gene: TRBD1
J gene: TRBJ1-1
clone size: -

CDR3 DNA: TGTGCCAGTAGTCCCCGCTCCTACAATGAGCAGTTCTTC
CDR3 protein: CASSPRSYNEQFF
V gene: TRBV19
D gene: -
J gene: TRBJ2-1
clone size: few

CDR3 DNA: TGCGCCAGCAGTGATTGGTACAGGGTTGAGGGCTACACCTTC
CDR3 protein: CASSDWYRVEGYTF
V gene: TRBV10-2
D gene: -
J gene: TRBJ1-2
clone size: -

CDR3 DNA: TGTGCCAGTAGTACGACAGGGGCAAGCACAGATACGCAGTATTTT
CDR3 protein: CASSTTGASTDTQYF
V gene: TRBV19
D gene: TRBD1
J gene: TRBJ2-3
clone size: -

CDR3 DNA: TGCGCCAGCAGCTTGGGGAGCAGGACTTCTGGAAACACCATATATTTT
CDR3 protein: CASSLGSRTSGNTIYF
V gene: TRBV5-1
D gene: -
J gene: TRBJ1-3
clone size: -